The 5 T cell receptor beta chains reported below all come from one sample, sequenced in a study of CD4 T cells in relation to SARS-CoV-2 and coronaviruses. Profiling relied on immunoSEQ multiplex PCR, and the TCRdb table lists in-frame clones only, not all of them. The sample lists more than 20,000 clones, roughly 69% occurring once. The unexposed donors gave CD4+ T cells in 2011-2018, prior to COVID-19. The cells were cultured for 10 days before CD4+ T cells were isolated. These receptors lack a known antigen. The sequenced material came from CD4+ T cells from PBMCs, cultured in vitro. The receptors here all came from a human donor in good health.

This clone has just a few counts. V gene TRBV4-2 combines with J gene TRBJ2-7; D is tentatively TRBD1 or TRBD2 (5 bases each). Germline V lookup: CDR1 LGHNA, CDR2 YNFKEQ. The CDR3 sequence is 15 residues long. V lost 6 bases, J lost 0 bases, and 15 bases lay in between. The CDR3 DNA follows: TGTGCCAGCAGTAACCGGGACGGTAGCTCCTACGAGCAGTACTTC. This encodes CASSNRDGSSYEQYF.

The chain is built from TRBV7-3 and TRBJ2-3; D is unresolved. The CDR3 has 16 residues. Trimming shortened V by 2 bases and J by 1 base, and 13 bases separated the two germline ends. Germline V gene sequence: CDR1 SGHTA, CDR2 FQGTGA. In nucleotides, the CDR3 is TGTGCCAGCAGCTTATCAGGCGCTCCAGGCACAGATACGCAGTATTTT. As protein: CASSLSGAPGTDTQYF.

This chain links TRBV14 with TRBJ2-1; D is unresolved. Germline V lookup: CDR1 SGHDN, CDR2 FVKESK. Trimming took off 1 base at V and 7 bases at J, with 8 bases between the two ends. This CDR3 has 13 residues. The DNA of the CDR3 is TGTGCCAGCAGCCAAGTCGATCTGAATGAGCAGTTCTTC. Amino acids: CASSQVDLNEQFF. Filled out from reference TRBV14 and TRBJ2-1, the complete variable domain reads EAGVTQFPSHSVIEKGQTVTLRCDPISGHDNLYWYRRVMGKEIKFLLHFVKESKQDESGMPNNRFLAERTGGTYSTLKVQPAELEDSGVYFCASSQVDLNEQFFGPGTRLTVL.

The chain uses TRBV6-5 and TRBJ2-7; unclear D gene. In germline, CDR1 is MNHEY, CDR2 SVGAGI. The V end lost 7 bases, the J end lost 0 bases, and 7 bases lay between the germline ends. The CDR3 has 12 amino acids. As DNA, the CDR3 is TGTGCCAGCATACGGAGCTCCTACGAGCAGTACTTC. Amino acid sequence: CASIRSSYEQYF.

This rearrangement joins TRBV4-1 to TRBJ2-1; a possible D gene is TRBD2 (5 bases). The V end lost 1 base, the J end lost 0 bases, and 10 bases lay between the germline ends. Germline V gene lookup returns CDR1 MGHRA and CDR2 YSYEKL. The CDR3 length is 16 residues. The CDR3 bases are TGCGCCAGCAGCCAAGTCGGCGGGTTCTCCTACAATGAGCAGTTCTTC. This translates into CASSQVGGFSYNEQFF.